One sample yielded the 11 T cell receptor beta chains listed below, sequenced in a study of T cells in women clearing cervical HPV infection. Repertoires were generated with immunoSEQ multiplex PCR, while TCRdb's copy carries only in-frame clones and drops some. The sample has tens of thousands of clones. The sample taken for sequencing was blood buffy coat. The receptors were sampled from a woman aged 18-69 years with a cervical HPV16 infection that either progressed to CIN3+ or cleared (not recorded which).

As regards this clone: The observed sequence ends 3 residues before the CDR3 terminus, with the missing tail filled in from the germline J gene. The chain employs TRBV2 and TRBJ2-5, with D possibly TRBD1 on 6 matching bases. The germline gives CDR1 SNHLY, CDR2 FYNNEI. V was pared by 8 bases and J by 3 bases, with 7 bases between. The CDR3 covers 11 residues. The sequenced CDR3 bases are TGTGCCAGCCACAGGGAAGAGACC. It codes for CASHREET. The full CDR3 reads CASHREETQYF.

Concerning this clone: The read stops 3 residues short of the end of the CDR3; the missing end is completed from the germline J gene. The chain uses TRBV10-1 and TRBJ1-6; D possibly corresponds to TRBD1 (6 bases). The V and J ends lost 0 bases and 11 bases respectively, with 14 bases between them. This CDR3 is 15 amino acids long. Germline-derived CDR1 and CDR2 are WNHNN and SYGVQD (reference sequence). Partial CDR3 DNA: TGCGCCAGCAGTGAGTCGGGCAGGGGAGCGGCACCC. Translated, it gives CASSESGRGAAP. The entire CDR3 reads CASSESGRGAAPLHF.

Comment on this clone: Read coverage stops 3 residues before the CDR3 terminus; the germline J gene supplies the remainder. The chain uses TRBV9 and TRBJ2-2; the D gene is possibly TRBD1 (5 bases). This CDR3 is 17 amino acids long. The V end lost 4 bases, the J end lost 0 bases, and 16 bases lay between the germline ends. From germline, CDR1 is SGDLS and CDR2 YYNGEE. The CDR3 bases that were read are TGTGCCAGCAGCTCGGTGGGGCAAACCGCGAACACCGGGGAG. Translating it yields CASSSVGQTANTGE. The entire CDR3 sequence reads CASSSVGQTANTGELFF. Full variable domain (rest looked up from reference TRBV9 and TRBJ2-2): DSGVTQTPKHLITATGQRVTLRCSPRSGDLSVYWYQQSLDQGLQFLIQYYNGEERAKGNILERFSAQQFPDLHSELNLSSLELGDSALYFCASSSVGQTANTGELFFGEGSRLTVL.

CDR3 loop: CSARPGSSYNSPLFF. The CDR3 DNA, read in part, is TGCAGTGCTAGACCAGGGAGCTCCTATAATTCACCG. V usage is TRBV20-1 and J usage is TRBJ2-2; the D call may be TRBD1 or TRBD2 (5 bases each). The read gets to within 3 residues of the CDR3 end, and the germline J gene fills in the rest. This CDR3 spans 15 amino acids. The germline CDR1 and CDR2 sequences are DFQATT and SNEGSKA (reference sequence).

Note on this clone: The missing CDR3 end, 3 residues past where the read stops, is filled in from the germline J gene. The J gene is TRBJ1-2, the V gene TRBV5-4, with TRBD1 matching over 9 bases. Germline V gene sequence: CDR1 SGHNT, CDR2 YYREEE (reference sequence). This CDR3 contains 14 residues. Germline trimming cut 2 bases from V and 5 bases from J; bases unmatched to any gene: 4. The CDR3 loop is CASSFPGTGYGYTF. CDR3 bases read: TGTGCCAGCAGCTTCCCCGGGACAGGGTATGGC.

For this clone: The read ends 3 residues early relative to the CDR3; the germline J gene fills the gap. The rearrangement links TRBV20-1 to TRBJ1-1; 9 nucleotides agree with TRBD1. The CDR3 totals 18 residues. Germline V CDR1 and CDR2: DFQATT, SNEGSKA (reference sequence). The sequenced CDR3 bases are TGCAGTGCTAGAGACAATGACGGGACAGGGAACCTTGGGTATCAG. Protein sequence: CSARDNDGTGNLGYQ. The entire CDR3 sequence reads CSARDNDGTGNLGYQAFF.

Comments on this clone: Read sequence stops 3 residues before the CDR3 end, and the germline J gene provides the missing end. This sequence joins TRBV2 and TRBJ1-2; D remains ambiguous. Germline CDR1 SNHLY, CDR2 FYNNEI. The CDR3 contains 14 residues. CDR3 amino acids: CASKELVGTDTYTF. The part of the CDR3 DNA that was read is TGTGCCAGCAAGGAGCTCGTTGGCACAGATACC.

Concerning this clone: The CDR3 goes on 3 residues after the read ends, and that part is filled in from the germline J gene. This sample also contains other DNA sequences that code for the same CDR3. This chain uses TRBV20-1 with TRBJ1-1, with D possibly being TRBD1 (6 bases). V dropped 3 bases and J dropped 2 bases, with 10 bases sitting between them. Germline V CDR1 and CDR2: DFQATT, SNEGSKA (reference sequence). The CDR3 is 13 amino acids. The sequenced part of the CDR3 DNA is TGCAGTGCTAGCGGGGGGGCAAACACTGAA. Translating gives CSASGGANTE. The complete CDR3 reads CSASGGANTEAFF.

A word on this clone: Read data end 3 residues before the CDR3 end; the end is taken from the germline J gene. The chain employs TRBV2 and TRBJ1-2; D unresolved. Germline values: CDR1 SNHLY, CDR2 FYNNEI. There are 14 residues in the CDR3. The CDR3 region is CASSQGHSSYDYTF. The sequenced part of the CDR3 DNA is TGTGCCAGCAGCCAAGGTCACAGCTCCTACGAC. Together with reference TRBV2 and TRBJ1-2, the CDR3 gives the full variable domain: EPEVTQTPSHQVTQMGQEVILRCVPISNHLYFYWYRQILGQKVEFLVSFYNNEISEKSEIFDDQFSVERPDGSNFTLKIRSTKLEDSAMYFCASSQGHSSYDYTFGSGTRLTVV.

To note about this clone: The CDR3 is cut off 3 residues early in the read; its end comes from the germline J gene. The chain joins TRBV5-1 to TRBJ1-4; TRBD1 matches at 12 bases. J lost 8 bases, V lost 2 bases, and 1 base had no gene match. The CDR3 runs to 14 residues. CDR1 and CDR2 (germline): SGHRS, YFSETQ. The part of the CDR3 DNA that was read is TGCGCCAGCAGCTTCGGGACAGGGGGCGAAAAA. Its protein is CASSFGTGGEK. The whole CDR3 sequence is CASSFGTGGEKLFF. Combining the CDR3 with reference TRBV5-1 and TRBJ1-4 gives the whole variable domain KAGVTQTPRYLIKTRGQQVTLSCSPISGHRSVSWYQQTPGQGLQFLFEYFSETQRNKGNFPGRFSGRQFSNSRSEMNVSTLELGDSALYLCASSFGTGGEKLFFGSGTQLSVL.

Note on this clone: The read halts 3 residues ahead of the CDR3 end, with the missing end drawn from the germline J gene. The rearrangement uses TRBV5-6 and TRBJ1-6; D gene unclear. CDR1 SGHDT and CDR2 YYEEEE come from the germline V gene. V lost 2 bases and J lost 8, with 8 bases in between. The CDR3 length is 13 residues. CDR3 DNA (partial): TGTGCCAGCAGCTTTTATTCGGATTCACCC. It encodes CASSFYSDSP. The CDR3 in full is CASSFYSDSPLHF.